This TCR beta chain derives from a study of OX40 agonist ivuxolimab in advanced cancers. Study details: Patients were roughly 83% male with ages roughly 23 to 79, mean 60. Study-level results: Low normalized T-cell clonal expansion was also seen in some nonresponders. Averaging showed that CD8+ T cells had more expanded clones than CD4+ did.

Comment on this clone: Its antigen is currently unknown.

Peripheral blood came from all dose cohorts at three timepoints. This table comes from immunoSEQ multiplex PCR, and its TCRdb copy is limited to in-frame clones, with some not included. Of 95,000 to 100,000 clones in the sample, about 80% are singletons; the top ten hold over 1.1%. The sample here was CD4+ or CD8+ T cells sorted from blood, taken in a trial of the OX40 agonist ivuxolimab. The receptor's source is an adult with an advanced solid tumor such as melanoma, head and neck, liver or kidney cancer.

CDR3 DNA sequence: TGCGCCAGCAGCCATGAACTAGCGGGGGGGCTAACCGGGGAGCTGTTTTTT. Translating it yields CASSHELAGGLTGELFF. The chain employs TRBV4-3 and TRBJ2-2; 13 positions match TRBD2. Germline V gene sequence: CDR1 LGHNA, CDR2 YSLEER. This CDR3 spans 17 amino acids. Unmatched junction bases numbered 6, after V lost 3 bases and J lost 5 bases.